A single sample gave rise to the 19 T cell receptor beta chains below, sequenced in a study of technical replicates of blood from several donors. The repertoire was sequenced with immunoSEQ multiplex PCR; TCRdb's copy has only in-frame clones and lacks some. The sample includes roughly 83,000 clones, over 85% of them seen just once. The sample taken for sequencing was T cells isolated from PBMCs. The origin of the receptors is a human donor in good health.

For the CDR3, the DNA is TGTGCCAGCAGCCCCCCTTCCCGGACTAGCCAGGATGAGACCGGGGAGCTGTTTTTT. This gives the protein CASSPPSRTSQDETGELFF. J is TRBJ2-2 and V is TRBV7-9, with 8 bases that match TRBD2. After removal of 5 bases from V and 5 bases from J, the junction contained 19 bases not matched to a gene. Germline V gene data show CDR1 as SEHNR and CDR2 as FQNEAQ (reference sequence). This CDR3 spans 19 amino acids.

J is TRBJ2-1 and V is TRBV27; D gene ambiguous. V was trimmed by 0 bases and J by 9 bases, leaving 9 bases between them. CDR3 size: 13 residues. CDR1 is MNHEY and CDR2 is SMNVEV in the germline V gene (reference sequence). CDR3 in DNA: TGTGCCAGCAGTTTATCGATAGATAGTGAGCAGTTCTTC. Protein sequence: CASSLSIDSEQFF.

V usage is TRBV27 and J usage is TRBJ1-5; D is possibly TRBD1 (5 bases). V gave up 2 bases and J gave up 11 bases, with 19 bases separating them. The CDR3 is 15 amino acids. Germline V gene lookup returns CDR1 MNHEY and CDR2 SMNVEV (reference sequence). CDR3 coding DNA: TGTGCCAGCAGTTTACTTAGCGGGACCCAATCGGCCCAGCATTTT. Translating it yields CASSLLSGTQSAQHF.

The J gene is TRBJ1-1, the V gene TRBV7-9; 7 bases fit TRBD1. The CDR3 length is 14 residues. Germline V CDR1 and CDR2: SEHNR, FQNEAQ (reference sequence). With V trimmed by 3 bases and J by 3 bases, 4 bases remained unmatched. The CDR3 region is CASSFPQGYTEAFF. CDR3 DNA: TGTGCCAGCAGCTTCCCACAGGGGTACACTGAAGCTTTCTTT.

The rearrangement uses TRBV9 and TRBJ2-1; TRBD2 aligns across 8 bases. The V and J ends lost 3 bases and 6 bases, in that order; junction bases with no gene match: 8. CDR1 SGDLS and CDR2 YYNGEE come from the germline V gene. The CDR3 spans 15 residues. This CDR3 is CASSAGTSQGNEQFF. CDR3 coding DNA: TGTGCCAGCAGCGCGGGGACTAGTCAGGGCAATGAGCAGTTCTTC.

V and J are TRBV2 and TRBJ1-2; 7 positions match TRBD1. In germline, CDR1 is SNHLY, CDR2 FYNNEI. With V trimmed by 2 bases and J by 2 bases, 5 bases remained unmatched. The CDR3 has 15 residues. The CDR3 nucleotides read TGTGCCAGCAGTGAACCGGGACAGCCAAACTATGGCTACACCTTC. Translating it yields CASSEPGQPNYGYTF.

In the case of this clone: Sequence at one end of the junction differs from germline and may be a read error. The V and J genes are TRBV4-1 and TRBJ1-5, with a tentative D call TRBD1 (6 bases). The CDR3 has 15 residues. The germline V gene encodes CDR1 MGHRA and CDR2 YSYEKL. CDR3 coding DNA: TGCGCCAGCAGCCAAGTGGGCAGGGGCAACCAGCCCCAGCATTTT. Its translation: CASSQVGRGNQPQHF.

This chain links TRBV4-1 with TRBJ2-2; 9 nucleotides line up with TRBD1. This CDR3 has 17 amino acids. Germline loops: CDR1 MGHRA, CDR2 YSYEKL. Unmatched junction bases numbered 4, after V lost 0 bases and J lost 2 bases. CDR3 residues: CASSQDLQGANTGELFF. The CDR3 DNA reads TGCGCCAGCAGCCAAGATCTACAGGGGGCTAACACCGGGGAGCTGTTTTTT.

This chain links TRBV11-2 with TRBJ2-6, with TRBD1 identical over 7 bases. Germline CDR1 is SGHAT and CDR2 is FQNNGV. This CDR3 is 18 amino acids long. V was pared by 3 bases and J by 1 base, with 9 bases of the junction left unmatched. The CDR3 region has the DNA TGTGCCAGCAGCTTTATGAGGGGGCGCTTGTCTGGGGCCAACGTCCTGACTTTC. It translates to CASSFMRGRLSGANVLTF.

The chain joins TRBV28 to TRBJ1-2; D not certain. Trimming shortened V by 3 bases and J by 5 bases, and 28 bases separated the two germline ends. There are 19 residues in the CDR3. CDR1 is MDHEN and CDR2 is SYDVKM in the germline V gene. In DNA, the CDR3 is TGTGCCAGCAGTTTTGATTTAGGTAAAAAAGCCTCAGGAACGTATGGCTACACCTTC. Translation gives CASSFDLGKKASGTYGYTF.

The chain has TRBV7-9 and TRBJ1-6; 7 positions match TRBD1. CDR1 is SEHNR and CDR2 is FQNEAQ in the germline V gene (reference sequence). The CDR3 spans 17 residues. The V segment lost 3 bases and the J segment 0 bases; nucleotides outside the gene matches: 5. The CDR3, as DNA: TGTGCCAGCAGCTTGGGGACAGCGAGCTCCTATAATTCACCCCTCCACTTT. Protein product: CASSLGTASSYNSPLHF.

The rearrangement uses TRBV29-1 and TRBJ2-3, with D unresolved. V gave up 7 bases and J gave up 4 bases, with 15 bases separating them. Germline CDR1 is SQVTM and CDR2 is ANQGSEA. CDR3 length: 13 amino acids. CDR3 loop: CSARRGSADTQYF. CDR3 nucleotide sequence: TGCAGCGCTCGCAGAGGTTCGGCAGATACGCAGTATTTT.

V gene TRBV5-4 combines with J gene TRBJ1-4; no clear D gene. The V gene lost 1 base and the J gene lost 4 bases, with 8 bases spanning the gap. Germline assignment: CDR1 SGHNT and CDR2 YYREEE (reference sequence). This CDR3 is 14 amino acids long. The CDR3 sequence is CASSLTANNEKLFF. As DNA, the CDR3 is TGTGCCAGCAGCTTGACAGCCAATAATGAAAAACTGTTTTTT.

This chain links TRBV29-1 with TRBJ2-4; maybe TRBD1 (6 bases). CDR3 length: 17 residues. V lost 5 bases, J lost 1 base, and 21 bases lay in between. Germline assignment: CDR1 SQVTM and CDR2 ANQGSEA. CDR3 sequence (DNA): TGCAGCGTTTTGAACTCTCCTAGGGGGTTGGCCAAAAACATTCAGTACTTC. Translating it yields CSVLNSPRGLAKNIQYF.

This clone was detected once. The chain couples TRBV28 to TRBJ2-7; TRBD1 aligns across 9 bases. The CDR3 covers 16 residues. The germline gives CDR1 MDHEN, CDR2 SYDVKM. J lost 6 bases, V lost 4 bases, and 13 bases had no gene match. CDR3 amino acids: CASSSLPGQGSSEQYF. The CDR3, as DNA: TGTGCCAGCAGTTCCTTGCCGGGACAGGGCTCGAGCGAGCAGTACTTC.

CDR3 nucleotide sequence: TGTGCCAGCAGTTACTTTCCGGGGAACACCGGGGAGCTGTTTTTT. Translation: CASSYFPGNTGELFF. The chain joins TRBV6-5 to TRBJ2-2; D call uncertain. The CDR3 spans 15 residues. Germline V lookup: CDR1 MNHEY, CDR2 SVGAGI. V lost 1 base, J lost 1 base, and 7 bases lay in between.

The rearrangement joins TRBV6-4 to TRBJ1-5; D uncertain. Germline values: CDR1 MRHNA, CDR2 SNTAGT. This CDR3 spans 18 amino acids. V lost 2 bases and J 1 base, leaving 18 bases between the germline ends. The CDR3 region is CASSDEVGRPLSNQPQHF. The CDR3 coding sequence is TGTGCCAGCAGTGACGAGGTGGGTCGTCCTCTGAGCAATCAGCCCCAGCATTTT.

The chain combines TRBV14 with TRBJ2-1; D is possibly TRBD2 (5 bases). Trimming cost V 1 base and J 6 bases, with 10 bases left between them. The CDR3 is made up of 14 amino acids. CDR1 is SGHDN and CDR2 is FVKESK in the germline V gene. CDR3 in DNA: TGTGCCAGCAGCCAAGTCCTGGCGGGCAATGAGCAGTTCTTC. Translation gives CASSQVLAGNEQFF. Supplemented by reference TRBV14 and TRBJ2-1, the full variable domain reads EAGVTQFPSHSVIEKGQTVTLRCDPISGHDNLYWYRRVMGKEIKFLLHFVKESKQDESGMPNNRFLAERTGGTYSTLKVQPAELEDSGVYFCASSQVLAGNEQFFGPGTRLTVL.

The chain links TRBV29-1 to TRBJ2-5, with D unresolved. Per the germline V gene, CDR1 is SQVTM and CDR2 is ANQGSEA. The V end lost 5 bases, the J end lost 5 bases, and 9 bases lay between the germline ends. The CDR3 covers 11 residues. The CDR3 protein is CSVPYPETQYF. The CDR3 DNA is TGCAGCGTTCCCTATCCGGAGACCCAGTACTTC.